This T cell receptor beta chain came from a study of shared clonotypes between healthy human individuals. Study-level background: The donors, a couple of women and a few men, were aged 18 to 49.

When replicate PCRs were run on sorted subsets, they used roughly 0.2 ug DNA, about 30,000 T cell genomes. Profiled with immunoSEQ multiplex PCR; TCRdb holds only in-frame clones, not every one. Among some 1,100,000 clones, 70% to 80% were seen once, and the ten largest hold 0.5% to 0.6%. Trimming took 6 bases from V and 12 from J; bases not matched to a gene: 9. Germline values: CDR1 SGHDN, CDR2 FVKESK. The CDR3 extends over 14 amino acids. A CD45RA-negative memory subset and a CD45RA+ naive subset were separated from the CD4+ cells. The source is a man aged 18 to 30 in good health. Some clones in this sample may be carry-over from other donors' samples. Sequences were obtained from memory CD4+ T cells from PBMCs. Indicated subset: CD45RA-negative fraction. This chain uses TRBV14 with TRBJ2-1; 12 positions agree with TRBD2. The CDR3 nucleotides read TGTGCCAGCAGTTCGATTAGGACTAGCGGGGTGCAGTTCTTC. Protein sequence: CASSSIRTSGVQFF.